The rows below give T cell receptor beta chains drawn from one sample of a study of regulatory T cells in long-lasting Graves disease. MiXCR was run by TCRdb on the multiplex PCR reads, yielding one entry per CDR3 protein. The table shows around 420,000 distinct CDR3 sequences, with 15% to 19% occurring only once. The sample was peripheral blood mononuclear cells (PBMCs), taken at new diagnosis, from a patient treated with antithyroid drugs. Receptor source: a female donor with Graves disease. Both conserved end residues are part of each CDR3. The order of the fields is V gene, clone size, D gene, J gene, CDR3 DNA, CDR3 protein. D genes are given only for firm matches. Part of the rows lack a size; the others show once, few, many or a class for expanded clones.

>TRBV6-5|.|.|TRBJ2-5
TGTGCCAGCAGTTACTCCTTATCGGGAGAGACCCAGTACTTC
CASSYSLSGETQYF
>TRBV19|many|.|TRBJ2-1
TGTGCCAGTAGTAAGGTGTCGGAAGCCTACTACAATGAGCAGTTCTTC
CASSKVSEAYYNEQFF
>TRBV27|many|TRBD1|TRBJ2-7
TGTGCCAGCGGGGGTCAGAGACAGGGAATCTACGAGCAGTACTTC
CASGGQRQGIYEQYF
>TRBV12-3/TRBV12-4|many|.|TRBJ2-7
TGTGCCAGCAGTTTCCCTGGGGAGGCCGTGGAGCAGTACTTC
CASSFPGEAVEQYF
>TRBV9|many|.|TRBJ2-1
TGTGCCAGCAGCGTGACCCGGGGTGAGCAGTTCTTC
CASSVTRGEQFF
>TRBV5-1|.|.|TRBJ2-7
TGCGCCAGCAGCTCGGGACTTATATCCTACGAGCAGTACTTC
CASSSGLISYEQYF
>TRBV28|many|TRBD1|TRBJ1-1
TGTGCCAGCAGTACATACGGACAGGGAAGCACTGAAGCTTTCTTT
CASSTYGQGSTEAFF
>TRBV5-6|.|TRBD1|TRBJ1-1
TGTGCCAGCAGCTGGGGGTCGACAGGGAACACTGAAGCCTTCTTT
CASSWGSTGNTEAFF
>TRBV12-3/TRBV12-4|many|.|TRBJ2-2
TGTGCCAGCAGGCAGCGGAGACCGAACACCGGGGAGCTGTTTTTT
CASRQRRPNTGELFF
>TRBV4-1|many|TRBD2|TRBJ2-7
TGCGCCAGCATCCAGCTACGCTCGGCGGGACTAGCGGAATACGAGCAGTACTTC
CASIQLRSAGLAEYEQYF
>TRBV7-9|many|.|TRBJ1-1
TGTGCCAGCAGCTTAATGTACGGGACCCCGAACACTGAAGCTTTCTTT
CASSLMYGTPNTEAFF
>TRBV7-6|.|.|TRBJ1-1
TGTGCCAGCAGCTCAATCGTTTGGGGCATCGAGAACACTGAAGCTTTCTTT
CASSSIVWGIENTEAFF
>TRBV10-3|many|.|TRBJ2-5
TGTGCCATCAGTGATCCTCTAGCGACTCAAGAGACCCAGTACTTC
CAISDPLATQETQYF
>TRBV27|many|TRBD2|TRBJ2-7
TGTGCTACGTCCAGCGGGAGCTCCTACGAGCAGTACTTC
CATSSGSSYEQYF
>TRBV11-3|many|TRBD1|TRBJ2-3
TGTGCCAGCAGCTTTTCTGGGACAGGGTCAGATACGCAGTATTTT
CASSFSGTGSDTQYF
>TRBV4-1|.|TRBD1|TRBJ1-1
TGCGCCAGCAGTCGTACGCCTCTACAGGGGAGGGAAGTCGCTGAAGCTTTCTTT
CASSRTPLQGREVAEAFF
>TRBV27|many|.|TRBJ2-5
TGTGCCAGCAGTTTACGGGGTATTCCAGCGGGTAAGAAGTACTTC
CASSLRGIPAGKKYF
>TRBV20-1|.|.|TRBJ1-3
TGCAGTGCTAGAGATTCGTATGGAGGAAACACCATATATTTT
CSARDSYGGNTIYF
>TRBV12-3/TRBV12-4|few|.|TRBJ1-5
TGTGCCAGCAGTTTAAGGAGTCCGGGTAGCAATCAGCCCCAGCATTTT
CASSLRSPGSNQPQHF
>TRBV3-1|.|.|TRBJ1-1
TGTGCCAGCAGCCAAGAGAGGGGATTTAACACTGAAGCTTTCTTT
CASSQERGFNTEAFF
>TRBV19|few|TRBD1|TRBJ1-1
TGTGCCAGTACCCCGGGACAGAGGGTAGAAACTGAAGCTTTCTTT
CASTPGQRVETEAFF
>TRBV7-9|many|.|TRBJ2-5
TGTGCCAGCAGCTCCTCGATAAAAGGACAGAAACAAGAGACCCAGTACTTC
CASSSSIKGQKQETQYF
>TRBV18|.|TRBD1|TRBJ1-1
TGTGCCAGCTCATCGGGACAGGGCTTTGAAGCTTTCTTT
CASSSGQGFEAFF
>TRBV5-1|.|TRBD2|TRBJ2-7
TGCGCCAGCAGCGCGAGGGGGACTAGCGGAACCTACGAGCAGTACTTC
CASSARGTSGTYEQYF
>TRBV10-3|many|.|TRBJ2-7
TGTGCCATCAGTGAGTCGGCCTACGAGCAGTACTTC
CAISESAYEQYF
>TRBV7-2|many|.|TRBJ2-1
TGTGCCAGCAGCCCCCAGGGGAGAAATGAGCAGTTCTTC
CASSPQGRNEQFF